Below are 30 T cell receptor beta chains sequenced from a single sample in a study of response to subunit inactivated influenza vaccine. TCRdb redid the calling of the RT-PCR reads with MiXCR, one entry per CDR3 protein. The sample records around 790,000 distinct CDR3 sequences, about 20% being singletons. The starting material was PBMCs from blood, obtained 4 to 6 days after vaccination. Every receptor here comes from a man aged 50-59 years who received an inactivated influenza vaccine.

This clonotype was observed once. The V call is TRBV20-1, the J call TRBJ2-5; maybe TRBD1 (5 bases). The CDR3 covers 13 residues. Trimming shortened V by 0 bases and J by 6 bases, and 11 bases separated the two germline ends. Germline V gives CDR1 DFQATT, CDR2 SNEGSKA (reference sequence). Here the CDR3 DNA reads TGCAGTGCTAGAGACCAGGGATTGAAGACCCAGTACTTC. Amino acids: CSARDQGLKTQYF.

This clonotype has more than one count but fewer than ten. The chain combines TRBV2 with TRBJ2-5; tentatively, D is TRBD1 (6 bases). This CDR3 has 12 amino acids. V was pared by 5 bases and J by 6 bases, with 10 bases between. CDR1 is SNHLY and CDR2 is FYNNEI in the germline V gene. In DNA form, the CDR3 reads TGTGCCAGCAGTAGGACAGACCAGACCCAGTACTTC. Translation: CASSRTDQTQYF.

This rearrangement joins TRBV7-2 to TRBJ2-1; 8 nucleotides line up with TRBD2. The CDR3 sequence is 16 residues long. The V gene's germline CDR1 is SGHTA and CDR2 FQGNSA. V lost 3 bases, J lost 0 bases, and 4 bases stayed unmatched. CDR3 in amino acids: CASSFSGVGSYNEQFF. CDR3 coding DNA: TGTGCCAGCAGCTTTAGCGGGGTCGGCTCCTACAATGAGCAGTTCTTC.

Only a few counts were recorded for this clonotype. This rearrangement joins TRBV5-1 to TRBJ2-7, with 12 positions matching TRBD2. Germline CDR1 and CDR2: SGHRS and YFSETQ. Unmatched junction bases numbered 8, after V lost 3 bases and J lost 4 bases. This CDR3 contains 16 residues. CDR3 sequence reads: CASSSRVGLAGYEQYF. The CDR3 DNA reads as TGCGCCAGCAGCTCCCGGGTCGGACTAGCGGGGTACGAGCAGTACTTC.

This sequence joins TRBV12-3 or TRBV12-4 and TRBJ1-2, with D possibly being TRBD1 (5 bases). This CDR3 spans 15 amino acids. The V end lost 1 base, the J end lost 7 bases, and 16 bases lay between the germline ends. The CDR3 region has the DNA TGTGCCAGCAGTTTAGGCGGGCAGGGAGGGTCTGGCTACACCTTC. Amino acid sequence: CASSLGGQGGSGYTF.

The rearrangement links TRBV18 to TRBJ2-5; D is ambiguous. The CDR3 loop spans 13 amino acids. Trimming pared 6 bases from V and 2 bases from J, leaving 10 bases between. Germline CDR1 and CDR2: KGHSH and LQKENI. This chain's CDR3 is CASSWQTQETQYF. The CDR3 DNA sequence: TGTGCCAGCTCCTGGCAGACGCAAGAGACCCAGTACTTC.

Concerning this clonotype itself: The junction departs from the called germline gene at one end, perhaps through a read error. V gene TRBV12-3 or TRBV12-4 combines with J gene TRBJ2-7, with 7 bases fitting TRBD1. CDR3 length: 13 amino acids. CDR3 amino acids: CASRDSFSYEQCF. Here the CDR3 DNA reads TGTGCCAGCCGGGACAGCTTCTCCTACGAGCAGTGCTTC.

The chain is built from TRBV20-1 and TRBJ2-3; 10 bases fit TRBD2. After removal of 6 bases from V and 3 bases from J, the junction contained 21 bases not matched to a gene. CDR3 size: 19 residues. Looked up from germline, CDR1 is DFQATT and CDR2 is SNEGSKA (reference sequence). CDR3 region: CSARVASGRRQPGTDTQYF. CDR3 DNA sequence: TGCAGTGCCCGTGTGGCTAGCGGGAGAAGACAACCTGGGACAGATACGCAGTATTTT.

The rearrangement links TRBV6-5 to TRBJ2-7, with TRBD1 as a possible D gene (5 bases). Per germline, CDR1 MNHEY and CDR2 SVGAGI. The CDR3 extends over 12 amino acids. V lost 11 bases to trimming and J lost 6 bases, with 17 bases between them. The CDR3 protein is CAGSSREGEQYF. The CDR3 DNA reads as TGTGCCGGGTCGAGCAGGGAAGGCGAGCAGTACTTC.

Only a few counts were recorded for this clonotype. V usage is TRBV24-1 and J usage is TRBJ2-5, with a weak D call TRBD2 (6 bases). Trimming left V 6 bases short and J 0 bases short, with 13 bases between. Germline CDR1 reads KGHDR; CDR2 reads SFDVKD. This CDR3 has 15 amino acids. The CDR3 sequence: CATSRGLTYQETQYF. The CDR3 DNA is TGTGCCACCAGTAGGGGACTTACGTACCAAGAGACCCAGTACTTC.

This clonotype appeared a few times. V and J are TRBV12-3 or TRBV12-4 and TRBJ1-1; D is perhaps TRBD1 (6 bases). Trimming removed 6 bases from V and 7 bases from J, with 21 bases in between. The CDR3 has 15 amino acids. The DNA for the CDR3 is TGTGCCAGCAGGTCCACTTGGGGGGCTGGTAGTGAAGCTTTCTTT. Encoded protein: CASRSTWGAGSEAFF.

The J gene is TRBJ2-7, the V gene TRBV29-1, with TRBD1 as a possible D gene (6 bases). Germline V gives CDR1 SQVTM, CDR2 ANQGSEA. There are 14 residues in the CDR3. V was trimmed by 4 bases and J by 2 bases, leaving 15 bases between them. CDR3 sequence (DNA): TGCAGCGTTGGCGCCGGACAGCCGGCCTACGAGCAGTACTTC. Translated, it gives CSVGAGQPAYEQYF.

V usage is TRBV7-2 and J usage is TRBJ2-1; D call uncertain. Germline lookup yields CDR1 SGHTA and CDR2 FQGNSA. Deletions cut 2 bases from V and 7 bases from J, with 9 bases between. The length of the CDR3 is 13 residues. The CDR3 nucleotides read TGTGCCAGCAGCTTAATCCGTAGTAATGAGCAGTTCTTC. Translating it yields CASSLIRSNEQFF.

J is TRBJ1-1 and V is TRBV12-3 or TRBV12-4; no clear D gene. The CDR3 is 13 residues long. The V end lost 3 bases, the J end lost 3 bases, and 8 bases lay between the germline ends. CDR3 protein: CASSFRKYTEAFF. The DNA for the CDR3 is TGTGCCAGCAGTTTTAGGAAATACACTGAAGCTTTCTTT.

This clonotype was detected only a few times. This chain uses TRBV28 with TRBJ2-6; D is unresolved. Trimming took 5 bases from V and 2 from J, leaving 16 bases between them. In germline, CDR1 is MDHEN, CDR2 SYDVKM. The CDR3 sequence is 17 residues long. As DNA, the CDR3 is TGTGCCAGCAGTCCCCCTCCCAGGACCCCTGGGGCCAACGTCCTGACTTTC. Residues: CASSPPPRTPGANVLTF.

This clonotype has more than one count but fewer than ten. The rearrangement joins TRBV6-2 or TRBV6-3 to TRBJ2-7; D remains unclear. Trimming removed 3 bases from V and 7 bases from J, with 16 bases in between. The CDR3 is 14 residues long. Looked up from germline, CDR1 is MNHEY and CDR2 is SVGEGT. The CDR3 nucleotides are TGTGCCAGCAGTTATATTAACGGAGCCGGTGAGCAGTACTTC. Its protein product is CASSYINGAGEQYF.

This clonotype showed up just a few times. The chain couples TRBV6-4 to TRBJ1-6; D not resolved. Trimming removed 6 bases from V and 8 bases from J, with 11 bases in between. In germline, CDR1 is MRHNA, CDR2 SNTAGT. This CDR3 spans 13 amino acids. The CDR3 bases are TGTGCCAGCAGGGACGGACCAGATTCACCCCTCCACTTT. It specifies CASRDGPDSPLHF.

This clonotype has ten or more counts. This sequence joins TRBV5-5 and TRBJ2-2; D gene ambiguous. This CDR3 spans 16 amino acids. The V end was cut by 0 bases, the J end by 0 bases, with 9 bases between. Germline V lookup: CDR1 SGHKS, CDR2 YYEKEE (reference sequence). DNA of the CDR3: TGTGCCAGCAGCTTGGGATGGTTCGCGAACACCGGGGAGCTGTTTTTT. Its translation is CASSLGWFANTGELFF.

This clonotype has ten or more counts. CDR3 in amino acids: CAWSFWRQDYGYTF. The CDR3 DNA is TGTGCCTGGAGTTTTTGGAGGCAGGACTATGGCTACACCTTC. This chain joins TRBV30 and TRBJ1-2; D unclear. Trimming pared 2 bases from V and 3 bases from J, leaving 13 bases between. Germline CDR1 and CDR2: GTSNPN and SVGIG (reference sequence). This CDR3 is built from 14 residues.

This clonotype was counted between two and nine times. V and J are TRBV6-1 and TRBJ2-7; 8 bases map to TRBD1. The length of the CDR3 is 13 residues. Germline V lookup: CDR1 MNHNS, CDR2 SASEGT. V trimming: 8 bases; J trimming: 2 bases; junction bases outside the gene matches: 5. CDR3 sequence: CASRDRLPYEQYF. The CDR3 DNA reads TGTGCCAGCCGGGACAGGTTACCCTACGAGCAGTACTTC.

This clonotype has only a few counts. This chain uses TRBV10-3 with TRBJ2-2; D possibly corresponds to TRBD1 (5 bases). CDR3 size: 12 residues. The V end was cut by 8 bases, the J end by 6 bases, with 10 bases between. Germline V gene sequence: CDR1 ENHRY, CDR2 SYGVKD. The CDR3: CAIYQGSGELFF. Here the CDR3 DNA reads TGTGCCATCTACCAGGGCTCCGGGGAGCTGTTTTTT.

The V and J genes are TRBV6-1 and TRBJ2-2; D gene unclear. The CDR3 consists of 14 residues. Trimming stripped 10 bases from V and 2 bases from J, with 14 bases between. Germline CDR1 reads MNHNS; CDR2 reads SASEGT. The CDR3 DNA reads TGTGCCACCGAGGCCAGCTCCAACACCGGGGAGCTGTTTTTT. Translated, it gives CATEASSNTGELFF.

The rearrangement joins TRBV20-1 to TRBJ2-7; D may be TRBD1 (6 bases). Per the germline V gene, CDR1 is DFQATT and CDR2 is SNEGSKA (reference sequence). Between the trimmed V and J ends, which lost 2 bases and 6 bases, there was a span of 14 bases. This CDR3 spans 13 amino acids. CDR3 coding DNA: TGCAGTGCTAGATTTAATATGGGGGCCGAGCAGTACTTC. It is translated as CSARFNMGAEQYF.

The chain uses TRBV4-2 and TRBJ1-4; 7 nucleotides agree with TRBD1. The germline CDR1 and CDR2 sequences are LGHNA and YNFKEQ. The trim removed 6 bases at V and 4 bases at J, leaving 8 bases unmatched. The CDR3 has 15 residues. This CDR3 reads CASSPGGTVNEKLFF. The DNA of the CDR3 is TGTGCCAGCAGTCCCGGGGGGACAGTTAATGAAAAACTGTTTTTT.

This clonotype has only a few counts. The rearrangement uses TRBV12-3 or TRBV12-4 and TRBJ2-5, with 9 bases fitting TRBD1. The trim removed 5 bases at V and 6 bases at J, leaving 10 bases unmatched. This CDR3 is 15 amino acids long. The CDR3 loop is CASSPRQGGVKTQYF. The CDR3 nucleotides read TGTGCCAGCAGTCCCAGACAGGGGGGAGTGAAGACCCAGTACTTC.

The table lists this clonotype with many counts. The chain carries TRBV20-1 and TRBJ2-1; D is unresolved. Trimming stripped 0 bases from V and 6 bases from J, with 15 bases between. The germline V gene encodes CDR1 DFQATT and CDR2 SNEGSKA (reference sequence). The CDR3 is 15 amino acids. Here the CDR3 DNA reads TGCAGTGCTAGAGATCGAAGGGAAGGTGGCAATGAGCAGTTCTTC. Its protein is CSARDRREGGNEQFF.

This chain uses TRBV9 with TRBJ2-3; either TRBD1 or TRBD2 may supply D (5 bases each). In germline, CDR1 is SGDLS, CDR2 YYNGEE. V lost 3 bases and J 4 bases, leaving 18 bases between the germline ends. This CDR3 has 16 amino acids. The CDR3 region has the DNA TGTGCCAGCAGCGGGGACCTCGGAGGCTTGGCAGATACGCAGTATTTT. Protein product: CASSGDLGGLADTQYF.

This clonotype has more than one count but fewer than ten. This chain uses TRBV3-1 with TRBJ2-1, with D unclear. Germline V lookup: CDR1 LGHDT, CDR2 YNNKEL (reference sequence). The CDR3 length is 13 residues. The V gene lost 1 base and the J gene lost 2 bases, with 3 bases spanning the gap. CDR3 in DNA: TGTGCCAGCAGCCAAGTCGCCTACAATGAGCAGTTCTTC. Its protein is CASSQVAYNEQFF.

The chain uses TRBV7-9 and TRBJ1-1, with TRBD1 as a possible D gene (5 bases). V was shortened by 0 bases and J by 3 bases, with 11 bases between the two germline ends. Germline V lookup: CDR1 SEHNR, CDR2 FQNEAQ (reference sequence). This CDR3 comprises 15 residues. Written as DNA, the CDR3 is TGTGCCAGCAGCTTAGCAGGGGCCGGAGACACTGAAGCTTTCTTT. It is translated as CASSLAGAGDTEAFF.

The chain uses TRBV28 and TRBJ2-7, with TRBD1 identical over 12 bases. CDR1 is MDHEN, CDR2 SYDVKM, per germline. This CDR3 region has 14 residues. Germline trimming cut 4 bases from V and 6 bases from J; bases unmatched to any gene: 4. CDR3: CASSWWDRGREQYF. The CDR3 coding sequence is TGTGCCAGCAGTTGGTGGGACAGGGGGCGCGAGCAGTACTTC.